This T cell receptor (beta chain) is from a study of cytomegalovirus exposure and HLA in healthy donors. Overall study: Across 350 to 400 genotyped donors, about 80% landed in the Caucasian-associated ancestry cluster.

For this clone: Its antigen is undetermined. The junction and the germline gene differ at one end; a read error may be behind it. Other DNA sequences of this sample code for an identical CDR3.

Germline CDR1 reads SGHAT; CDR2 reads FQNNGV. The CDR3 sequence is 14 residues long. The PCR ran on 60 Vbeta and 13 Jbeta primers. Repertoires were generated with immunoSEQ multiplex PCR, while TCRdb's copy carries only in-frame clones and drops some. Of 150,000 or so clones listed, around 77% are singletons. Study-wide results and caveats: A later analysis linked around 15,000 TCR beta sequences to HLA alleles at 0.05 false discovery rate. Most sequenced TCRs were rare (though some public TCRs occurred in many donors).

Sequenced input: PBMCs. J is TRBJ1-4 and V is TRBV11-2; D possibly corresponds to TRBD1 (6 bases). This clonotype was obtained from a woman between 25 and 40 years old in good health and CMV-seronegative. CDR3 region: CASSPGTGSEKLFF. As DNA, the CDR3 is TGCGCCAGCAGCCCCGGAACAGGGAGTGAAAAACTGTTTTTT.